The clone carrying this TCR beta chain showed up just once. From germline, CDR1 is LGHNA and CDR2 YSLEER. Trimming cost V 0 bases and J 3 bases, with 15 bases left between them. This CDR3 region has 16 residues. Clones were read by immunoSEQ multiplex PCR, and TCRdb kept only the in-frame ones, dropping some. Of over 150,000 clones listed, roughly 80% are singletons. This record comes from a study of blood T cell repertoires in COVID-19. The sequenced material came from peripheral blood. The J gene is TRBJ2-7, the V gene TRBV4-3; no clear D. The clonotype was recovered from a man at least 80 years old with acute or convalescent COVID-19. The CDR3 nucleotides are TGCGCCAGCAGCCAAGATTTGGTGGGCCAGAGCTACGAGCAGTACTTC. Translating it yields CASSQDLVGQSYEQYF.